The TCR beta chain described here comes from a study of T cell responses to AZD1222 COVID-19 vaccine. Whole-study findings and limits: Variant regions that are unmutated are reportedly the target of nearly half of spike-specific TCRs. A mostly white British donor set with more females was recruited, and clonal diversity was possibly underestimated. Baseline serology detected seropositivity in only a handful of AZD1222 recipients.

Profiling relied on immunoSEQ multiplex PCR, and the TCRdb table lists in-frame clones only, not all of them. The sample has 83,000 or so clones, about 91% seen once. In regard to this clone: Its antigen remains unknown.

Second-dose intervals of approximately 4 or approximately 12 weeks were pooled. This CDR3 contains 19 residues. Germline V gene sequence: CDR1 SGHDN, CDR2 FVKESK. V dropped 3 bases and J dropped 3; count of bases not matched to a gene: 14. The chain carries TRBV14 and TRBJ2-1; 10 nucleotides line up with TRBD2. This TCR derives from an adult who received the AZD1222 COVID-19 vaccine. This material consisted of peripheral blood, taken 28 days after the second AZD1222 dose. CDR3 sequence reads: CASSQWGGGLAGDYNEQFF. The CDR3 DNA sequence: TGTGCCAGCAGCCAGTGGGGCGGGGGGCTAGCGGGAGACTACAATGAGCAGTTCTTC.